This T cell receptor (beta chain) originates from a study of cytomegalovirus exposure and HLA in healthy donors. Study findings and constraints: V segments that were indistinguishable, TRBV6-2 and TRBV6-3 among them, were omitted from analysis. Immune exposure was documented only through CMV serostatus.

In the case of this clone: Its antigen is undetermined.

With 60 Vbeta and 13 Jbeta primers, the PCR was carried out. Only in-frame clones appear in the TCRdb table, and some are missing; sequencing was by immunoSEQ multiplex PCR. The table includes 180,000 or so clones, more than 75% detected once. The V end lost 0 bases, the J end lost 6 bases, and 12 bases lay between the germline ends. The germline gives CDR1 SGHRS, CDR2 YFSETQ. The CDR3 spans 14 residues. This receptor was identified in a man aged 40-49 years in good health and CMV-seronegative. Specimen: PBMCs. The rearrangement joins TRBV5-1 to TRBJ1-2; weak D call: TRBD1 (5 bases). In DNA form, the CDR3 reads TGCGCCAGCAGCTTGGCTAGGGGATCGGATGGCTACACCTTC. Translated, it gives CASSLARGSDGYTF.